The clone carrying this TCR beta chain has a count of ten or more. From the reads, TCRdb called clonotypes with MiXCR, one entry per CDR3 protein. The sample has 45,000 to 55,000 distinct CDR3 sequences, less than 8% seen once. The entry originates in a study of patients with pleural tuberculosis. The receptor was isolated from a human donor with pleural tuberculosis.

The CDR3 sequence: CAGARGLATEAFF. In nucleotides, the CDR3 is TGTGCCGGAGCCAGGGGGCTGGCCACTGAAGCTTTCTTT. V is TRBV2 and J is TRBJ1-1; 8 bases map to TRBD1. Germline CDR1 SNHLY, CDR2 FYNNEI. The CDR3 contains 13 residues. After removal of 11 bases from V and 4 bases from J, the junction contained 9 bases not matched to a gene.